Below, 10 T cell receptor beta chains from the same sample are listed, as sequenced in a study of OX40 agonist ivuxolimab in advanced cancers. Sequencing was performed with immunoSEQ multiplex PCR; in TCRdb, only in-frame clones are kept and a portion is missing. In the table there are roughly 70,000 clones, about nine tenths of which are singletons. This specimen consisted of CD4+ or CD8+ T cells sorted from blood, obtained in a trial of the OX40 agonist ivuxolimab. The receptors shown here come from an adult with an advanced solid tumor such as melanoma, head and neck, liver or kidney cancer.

This CDR3 reads CASSPGTSVSGNTIYF. The CDR3 DNA reads as TGTGCCAGCAGCCCGGGGACATCGGTCTCTGGAAACACCATATATTTT. V usage is TRBV9 and J usage is TRBJ1-3; D might be TRBD1 (6 bases). Looked up from germline, CDR1 is SGDLS and CDR2 is YYNGEE. The CDR3 is 16 amino acids. With 4 bases removed from V and 0 bases from J, the gap between germline ends came to 14 bases.

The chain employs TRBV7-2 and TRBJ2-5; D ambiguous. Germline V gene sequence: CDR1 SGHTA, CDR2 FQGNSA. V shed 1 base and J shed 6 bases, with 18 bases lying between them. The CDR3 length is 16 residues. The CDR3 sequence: CASSLESLYVGQTQYF. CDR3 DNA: TGTGCCAGCAGCTTAGAATCCTTATACGTGGGTCAGACCCAGTACTTC.

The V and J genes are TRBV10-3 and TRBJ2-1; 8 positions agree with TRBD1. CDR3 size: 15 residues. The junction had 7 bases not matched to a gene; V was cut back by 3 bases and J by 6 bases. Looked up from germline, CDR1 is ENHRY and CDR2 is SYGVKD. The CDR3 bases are TGTGCCATCAGTGAAGCCGGACAGGGAATCAATGAGCAGTTCTTC. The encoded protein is CAISEAGQGINEQFF.

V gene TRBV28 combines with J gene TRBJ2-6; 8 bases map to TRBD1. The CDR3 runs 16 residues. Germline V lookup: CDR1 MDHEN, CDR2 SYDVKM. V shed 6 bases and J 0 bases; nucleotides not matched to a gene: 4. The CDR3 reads CASRITGGSGANVLTF. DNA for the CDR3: TGTGCCAGCAGAATAACAGGGGGCTCTGGGGCCAACGTCCTGACTTTC.

CDR3 amino acids: CASSPPRLNTEAFF. The CDR3 DNA sequence: TGTGCCAGCAGCCCTCCTCGTTTGAACACTGAAGCTTTCTTT. The V call is TRBV28, the J call TRBJ1-1, with no clear D. CDR3 size: 14 residues. The V end lost 6 bases, the J end lost 0 bases, and 11 bases lay between the germline ends. The germline V gene encodes CDR1 MDHEN and CDR2 SYDVKM.

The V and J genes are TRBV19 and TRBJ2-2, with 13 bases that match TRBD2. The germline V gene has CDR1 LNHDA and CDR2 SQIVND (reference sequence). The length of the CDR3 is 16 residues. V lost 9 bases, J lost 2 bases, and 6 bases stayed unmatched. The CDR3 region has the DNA TGTGCCAGCGGGGGACTAGCGGGACGCAACACCGGGGAGCTGTTTTTT. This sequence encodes CASGGLAGRNTGELFF.

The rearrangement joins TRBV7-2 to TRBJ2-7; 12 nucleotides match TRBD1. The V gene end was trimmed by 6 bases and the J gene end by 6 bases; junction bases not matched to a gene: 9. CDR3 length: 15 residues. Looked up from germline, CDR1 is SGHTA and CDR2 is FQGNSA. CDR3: CASSSGTGGSREQYF. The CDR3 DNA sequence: TGTGCCAGCAGTTCCGGGACAGGGGGCTCTCGCGAGCAGTACTTC.

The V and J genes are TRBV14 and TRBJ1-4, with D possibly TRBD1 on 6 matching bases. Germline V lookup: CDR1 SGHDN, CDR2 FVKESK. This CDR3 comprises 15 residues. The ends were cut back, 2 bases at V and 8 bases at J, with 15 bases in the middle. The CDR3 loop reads CASSQQRTEGEKLFF. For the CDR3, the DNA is TGTGCCAGCAGCCAACAACGGACAGAAGGGGAAAAACTGTTTTTT.

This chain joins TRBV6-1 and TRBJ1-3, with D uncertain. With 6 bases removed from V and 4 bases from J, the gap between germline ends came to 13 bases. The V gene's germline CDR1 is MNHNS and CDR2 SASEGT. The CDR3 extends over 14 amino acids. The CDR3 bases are TGTGCCAGCAGCGAAATCACCGGGGGAAACACCATATATTTT. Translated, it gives CASSEITGGNTIYF.

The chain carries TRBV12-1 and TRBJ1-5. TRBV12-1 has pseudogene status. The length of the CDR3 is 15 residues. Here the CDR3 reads CASSSHTGGNQPQHF. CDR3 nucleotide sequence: TGTGCCAGCAGCTCCCACACCGGGGGAAATCAGCCCCAGCATTTT.